Presented here are 19 T cell receptor beta chains from one specimen sequenced in a study of graft-versus-host responses after intestinal transplantation. Profiled with immunoSEQ multiplex PCR; TCRdb holds only in-frame clones, not every one. The sample holds 40,000 or so clones, more than 85% seen once. The input for sequencing was PBMCs, taken around 730 days after intestinal transplantation. Source of these receptors: a human patient who received an intestinal transplant, so some T cells may come from the graft donor.

This clone has just a few counts. The genes are TRBV5-1 and TRBJ1-3, with D possibly being TRBD1 (5 bases). Trimming pared 0 bases from V and 0 bases from J, leaving 13 bases between. CDR3 size: 17 residues. Per the germline V gene, CDR1 is SGHRS and CDR2 is YFSETQ. CDR3 nucleotides: TGCGCCAGCAGCTTGGGGCCGGCGGACAACTCTGGAAACACCATATATTTT. Amino acids: CASSLGPADNSGNTIYF. The full variable domain, with the rest looked up from reference TRBV5-1 and TRBJ1-3, is KAGVTQTPRYLIKTRGQQVTLSCSPISGHRSVSWYQQTPGQGLQFLFEYFSETQRNKGNFPGRFSGRQFSNSRSEMNVSTLELGDSALYLCASSLGPADNSGNTIYFGEGSWLTVV.

V is TRBV5-1 and J is TRBJ2-7, with TRBD2 matching over 7 bases. With 6 bases clipped from V and 4 bases from J, the junction kept 13 bases outside the gene matches. Germline CDR1 and CDR2: SGHRS and YFSETQ. The CDR3 contains 15 residues. The CDR3 coding sequence is TGCGCCAGCACGACCACGGAGCGGGGTCTTTACGAGCAGTACTTC. It translates to CASTTTERGLYEQYF.

The V gene is TRBV25-1, the J gene TRBJ2-2; D is uncertain. Germline V gene data show CDR1 as MGHDK and CDR2 as SYGVNS. This CDR3 is built from 16 residues. The ends were cut back, 6 bases at V and 4 bases at J, with 18 bases in the middle. In DNA form, the CDR3 reads TGTGCCAGCAGGAGGACCGGGCCCTGGGGCACCGGGGAGCTGTTTTTT. This sequence encodes CASRRTGPWGTGELFF.

This chain uses TRBV11-2 with TRBJ1-1; maybe TRBD1 (5 bases). Germline-derived CDR1 and CDR2 are SGHAT and FQNNGV. CDR3 length: 12 residues. With 5 bases removed from V and 5 bases from J, the gap between germline ends came to 9 bases. The CDR3 loop reads CASSPQGTEAFF. For the CDR3, the DNA is TGTGCCAGCAGCCCTCAGGGAACTGAAGCTTTCTTT.

The chain recombines TRBV19 with TRBJ1-2; D is unclear. This CDR3 contains 16 residues. The germline gives CDR1 LNHDA, CDR2 SQIVND (reference sequence). V was clipped by 7 bases and J by 1 base, with 19 bases between them. CDR3: CASNPLPGSINYGYTF. CDR3 bases: TGTGCCAGTAATCCCCTTCCCGGCTCCATTAACTATGGCTACACCTTC.

The rearrangement uses TRBV18 and TRBJ1-4; D uncertain. The CDR3 is made up of 14 amino acids. Germline values: CDR1 KGHSH, CDR2 LQKENI. V was trimmed by 0 bases and J by 10 bases, leaving 12 bases between them. The CDR3 sequence is CASSPPTGRVKLFF. The CDR3 DNA reads TGTGCCAGCTCACCACCGACGGGCCGCGTAAAACTGTTTTTT.

This chain joins TRBV12-5 and TRBJ1-2; D possibly corresponds to TRBD1 (6 bases). The CDR3 spans 14 residues. V lost 4 bases to trimming and J lost 4 bases, with 13 bases between them. The germline gives CDR1 LGHNT, CDR2 FRNRAP. Here the CDR3 DNA reads TGTGCTAGTGGTTCCCCAGGGGCGGCCTATGGCTACACCTTC. Translating it yields CASGSPGAAYGYTF.

The chain has TRBV19 and TRBJ2-3, with a possible D match to TRBD1 (6 bases). Germline loops: CDR1 LNHDA, CDR2 SQIVND (reference sequence). The ends were cut back, 2 bases at V and 8 bases at J, with 14 bases in the middle. CDR3 length: 14 amino acids. Here the CDR3 reads CASSIRLGQSTQYF. The DNA of the CDR3 is TGTGCCAGTAGTATACGATTGGGACAAAGTACGCAGTATTTT.

This chain connects TRBV4-2 to TRBJ1-6; 8 nucleotides line up with TRBD1. The CDR3 is 14 amino acids. Trimming cost V 5 bases and J 7 bases; bases outside gene matches: 4. The germline gives CDR1 LGHNA, CDR2 YNFKEQ. The CDR3 spells CASSRDRTNSPLHF. DNA for the CDR3: TGTGCCAGCAGCAGGGACAGGACGAATTCACCCCTCCACTTT.

The sample holds one count of this clone. V usage is TRBV5-1 and J usage is TRBJ2-3, with D possibly TRBD2 on 5 matching bases. Trimming stripped 5 bases from V and 0 bases from J, with 7 bases between. The CDR3 totals 13 residues. Germline V gene sequence: CDR1 SGHRS, CDR2 YFSETQ. CDR3 sequence: CASSTGSTDTQYF. The CDR3 region has the DNA TGCGCCAGCAGTACGGGAAGCACAGATACGCAGTATTTT.

In its sample, this clone was seen once. The V gene is TRBV4-2, the J gene TRBJ2-2; 8 bases fit TRBD2. CDR3 length: 17 amino acids. V trimming: 1 base; J trimming: 3 bases; junction bases outside the gene matches: 7. From germline, CDR1 is LGHNA and CDR2 YNFKEQ. This chain's CDR3 is CASSQVLAGTDTGELFF. In DNA form, the CDR3 reads TGTGCCAGCAGCCAAGTGTTAGCGGGAACGGACACCGGGGAGCTGTTTTTT.

The chain is built from TRBV5-1 and TRBJ1-2, with D unresolved. Trimming left V 0 bases short and J 2 bases short, with 14 bases between. Germline V CDR1 and CDR2: SGHRS, YFSETQ. The CDR3 spans 16 residues. The CDR3 DNA reads TGCGCCAGCAGCTTGGTTAACGGGGAAGAAAACTATGGCTACACCTTC. It codes for CASSLVNGEENYGYTF.

The genes are TRBV11-2 and TRBJ2-1, with a tentative D call TRBD2 (6 bases). Trimming left V 0 bases short and J 8 bases short, with 17 bases between. In germline, CDR1 is SGHAT, CDR2 FQNNGV. This CDR3 is built from 16 residues. The CDR3 here is CASSLDAGLIDDEQFF. CDR3 nucleotide sequence: TGTGCCAGCAGCTTAGATGCGGGGCTGATTGATGATGAGCAGTTCTTC.

This chain uses TRBV9 with TRBJ2-3; 9 bases fit TRBD2. Germline assignment: CDR1 SGDLS and CDR2 YYNGEE. There are 16 residues in the CDR3. After removal of 4 bases from V and 0 bases from J, the junction contained 6 bases not matched to a gene. DNA of the CDR3: TGTGCCAGCAGCCGTCGACTAGCGGCTAGCACAGATACGCAGTATTTT. It codes for CASSRRLAASTDTQYF.

This clone came up once. The chain is built from TRBV5-1 and TRBJ1-4; 7 bases are shared with TRBD1. V was clipped by 4 bases and J by 13 bases; unmatched bases: 19. The length of the CDR3 is 16 residues. Per the germline V gene, CDR1 is SGHRS and CDR2 is YFSETQ. The chain's CDR3 is CASSGLTGVKGGGLFF. CDR3 coding DNA: TGCGCCAGCAGCGGGCTCACAGGGGTGAAAGGCGGAGGACTGTTTTTT.

V and J are TRBV15 and TRBJ2-7, with 7 bases matching TRBD2. Trimming removed 3 bases from V and 7 bases from J; junction bases left unmatched: 3. Germline V CDR1 and CDR2: LNHNV, YYDKDF (reference sequence). This CDR3 is 12 amino acids long. In nucleotides, the CDR3 is TGTGCCACCAGCAGCCCGGGGGGAGAGCAGTACTTC. Translating gives CATSSPGGEQYF.

The rearrangement uses TRBV5-4 and TRBJ2-3, with 7 bases lining up with TRBD2. Trimming took 4 bases from V and 6 from J; bases not matched to a gene: 2. The CDR3 extends over 12 amino acids. Germline V gives CDR1 SGHNT, CDR2 YYREEE (reference sequence). The CDR3 nucleotides read TGTGCCAGCAGCCTGGGGGGGGATACGCAGTATTTT. It is translated as CASSLGGDTQYF.

J is TRBJ2-6 and V is TRBV7-9; 8 bases match TRBD1. CDR3 length equals 17 residues. Germline V gene lookup returns CDR1 SEHNR and CDR2 FQNEAQ (reference sequence). Trimming cost V 5 bases and J 3 bases; bases outside gene matches: 9. In DNA, the CDR3 is TGTGCCAGCAGCCCCAGGGGGCTGGTCTTTGGGGCCAACGTCCTGACTTTC. This sequence encodes CASSPRGLVFGANVLTF.

The count of this clone is one. The gene calls are TRBV2 and TRBJ2-5; D remains ambiguous. Germline-derived CDR1 and CDR2 are SNHLY and FYNNEI. Trimming removed 10 bases at V and 4 bases at J, with 16 bases between. The CDR3 covers 13 residues. This CDR3 reads CAITVGDGETQYF. As DNA, the CDR3 is TGTGCCATCACGGTAGGAGATGGAGAGACCCAGTACTTC.